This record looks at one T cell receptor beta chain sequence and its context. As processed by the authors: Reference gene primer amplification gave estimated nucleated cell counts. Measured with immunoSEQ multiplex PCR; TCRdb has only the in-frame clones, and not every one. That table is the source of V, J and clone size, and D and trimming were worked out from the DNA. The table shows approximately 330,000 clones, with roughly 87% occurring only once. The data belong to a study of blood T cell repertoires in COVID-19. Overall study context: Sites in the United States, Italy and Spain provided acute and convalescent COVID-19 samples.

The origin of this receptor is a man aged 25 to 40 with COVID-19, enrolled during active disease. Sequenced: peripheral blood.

The CDR3 spells CASSAPGVLNTEAFF. The CDR3 region has the DNA TGTGCCAGTAGTGCGCCGGGGGTTCTGAACACTGAAGCTTTCTTT. This sequence joins TRBV19 and TRBJ1-1; the D gene is possibly TRBD1 (5 bases). Trimming took off 5 bases at V and 0 bases at J, with 13 bases between the two ends. The CDR3 consists of 15 residues. Germline values: CDR1 LNHDA, CDR2 SQIVND (reference sequence). The whole variable domain, remainder taken from reference TRBV19 and TRBJ1-1, is DGGITQSPKYLFRKEGQNVTLSCEQNLNHDAMYWYRQDPGQGLRLIYYSQIVNDFQKGDIAEGYSVSREKKESFPLTVTSAQKNPTAFYLCASSAPGVLNTEAFFGQGTRLTVV.